In this sample, the clone carrying this TCR beta chain turned up a few times. Its specificity is not known. The data were obtained in a study of cytomegalovirus exposure and HLA in healthy donors. General observations from the study: Across donors, most TCRs were seen rarely, yet some public ones were widespread.

The germline CDR1 and CDR2 sequences are MGHRA and YSYEKL. V was clipped by 1 base and J by 4 bases, with 13 bases between them. The CDR3 runs to 15 residues. PCR employed 60 Vbeta and 13 Jbeta primers. Libraries were prepared by immunoSEQ multiplex PCR; TCRdb keeps only in-frame clonotypes and omits some of them. This sample yields some 120,000 clones, of which more than 65% are seen a single time; about 12% belongs to the top ten. Sequenced material: PBMCs. This TCR derives from a woman aged 55-70 years in good health and CMV-seropositive. The V call is TRBV4-1, the J call TRBJ1-2; D gene ambiguous. CDR3 protein: CASSQVGGYPYGYTF. CDR3 nucleotide sequence: TGCGCCAGCAGCCAAGTTGGAGGGTATCCCTATGGCTACACCTTC.